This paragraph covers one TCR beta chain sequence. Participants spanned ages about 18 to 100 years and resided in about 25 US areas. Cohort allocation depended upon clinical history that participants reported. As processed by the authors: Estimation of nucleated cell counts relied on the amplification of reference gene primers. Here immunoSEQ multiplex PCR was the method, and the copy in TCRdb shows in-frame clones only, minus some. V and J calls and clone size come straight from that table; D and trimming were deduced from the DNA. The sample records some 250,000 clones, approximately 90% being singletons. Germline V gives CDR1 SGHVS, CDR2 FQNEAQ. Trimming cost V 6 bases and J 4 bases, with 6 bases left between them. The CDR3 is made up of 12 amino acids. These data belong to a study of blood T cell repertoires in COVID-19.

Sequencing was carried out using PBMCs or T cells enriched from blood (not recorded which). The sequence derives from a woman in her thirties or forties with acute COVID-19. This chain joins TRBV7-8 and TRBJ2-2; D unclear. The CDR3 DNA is TGTGCCAGCAGAATCTCCACCGGGGAGCTGTTTTTT. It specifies CASRISTGELFF.